This T cell receptor (beta chain) was sequenced in a study of shared clonotypes between healthy human individuals (dated by TCRdb to 2018 to 2020). Background for the entire study: The cohort included three men and a couple of women between 18 and 49 years of age. For each donor, CD4 naive and CD4 memory were each given three plates, CD8 naive was given two plates, and CD8 memory was given one plate. To estimate repertoire size and how much clonotypes are shared between individuals, the study performed deep sequencing of blood TCR repertoires from about five healthy adults. Between about 0.94 and 8.9 billion PBMCs per donor were obtained by leukapheresis. Libraries were prepared and TCR repertoires were sequenced by different laboratories using diverse techniques, in order to increase sequencing depth and limit assay-specific biases.

The trim is 6 bases for V and 1 base for J, with a gap of 12 bases between the germline ends. As encoded in the germline V gene, CDR1 is ENHRY while CDR2 is SYGVKD. The CDR3, from cysteine to phenylalanine, totals 14 residues. The retained sequence is limited to the CDR3, 42 bases, with the frame set at the first base. The donors were healthy, HIV-negative adults who had no recently reported acute infections or vaccinations. Every donor was a Caucasian adult residing in Nashville, Tennessee, USA. CD4+ T cells were enriched by magnetic negative selection; naive cells were then positively selected on CD45RA, and the negative fraction formed the memory subset. Blood was collected by leukapheresis, and PBMCs were isolated by Ficoll-Histopaque density gradient centrifugation and then cryopreserved in liquid nitrogen vapor phase. Purity and quantity of every magnetically sorted T cell population were checked by analytical flow cytometry. Genomic DNA was isolated from each sorted fraction and quantified by UV absorbance on a Nanodrop 2000c.

Broader findings and caveats from the paper: Based on pairwise subsampling, the degree of clonotype sharing among donors was expected to be affected by sequencing depth. Compared with non-shared clonotypes, the clonotypes found in all four sorted-subset donors had higher generation probabilities. The small number of donors limited the genetic and exposure-history diversity represented. Rarefaction of sorted-subset datasets indicated incomplete sequencing despite the large sequencing depth. Only blood was sampled, and tissue TCR repertoires likely differ from those in blood. Larger estimated clonotype richness was generally found for naive subsets than for memory subsets. When four donors were compared, the shared fraction of clonotypes was approximately 5% for naive CD4, approximately 3.3% for naive CD8, more than 2% for memory CD4, and around 0.4% for memory CD8.

Using the deep immunoSEQ assay, multiplex PCR amplified TCR CDR3 regions from genomic DNA. For each cell subset, the extracted genomic DNA was distributed evenly across all wells of several immunoSEQ 96-well plates, and each plate served as one replicate. For sorted subsets, 150 to 200 ng genomic DNA, equal to about 30,000 T cell genomes, was loaded into each replicate PCR. Purified libraries were measured with a Qubit 3.0 fluorometer, size-checked on a Bioanalyzer 2100, and measured again with the KAPA Library Quantification kit. Each immunoSEQ 96-well plate was sequenced on its own single-read 150-cycle Illumina NextSeq 550 flow cell. Concerning the study's data processing: Because the immunoSEQ output held only junctional sequences and lacked quality scores, the filtering could not match the filtering applied to full-length reads. To assign V/J genes and CDR3, sequences were annotated using PyIR, a Python wrapper for IgBLAST v1.9, with IMGT germline references. Reads were filtered out if the reads had weak V/J assignments (E-value above 1e-6), no CDR3, stop codons, out-of-frame junctions, or ambiguous translated residues. V3J clonotypes were defined as sequences sharing an identical inferred V gene, J gene, and CDR3 amino acid sequence. The percentage overlap between two repertoires was calculated by dividing the number of shared unique clonotypes by the size of the smaller repertoire. Richness of each repertoire was evaluated using RTK rarefaction, the Chao1 estimator, and Recon v2.1 estimates of unobserved clonotypes. For all TCRbeta clonotypes obtained by the gDNA method from a few donors, generation probabilities were computed with OLGA. Here the immuneACCESS table is served through TCRdb, limited to in-frame sequences with V and J called. Missing clones are a known gap in these copies; in checked studies unresolved V genes cover under half, and the rest lacks a known reason. The V and J calls and clone size were taken over from that table, and D and trimming were inferred from the DNA. The sample has roughly 2 million clones on record, 95% of them singletons. Of the sample, roughly 0.13% falls within the top ten clones.

Concerning this clone: What antigen it recognizes has not been identified. No clone much larger than this one lies a single base away; base qualities are absent.

The sample was naive CD4+ T cells sorted from blood. The cell subset or site label on this specimen signifies: CD45RA+ positively selected. The chain is encoded by TRBV10-3 joined to TRBJ1-1, and perhaps TRBD1 as D gene, on 6 matching bases. The receptor was derived from a man younger than 35 in good health. The DNA is as follows: TGTGCCATCAGCAAAGGACAGACGAACACTGAAGCTTTCTTT. Its product reads: CAISKGQTNTEAFF.